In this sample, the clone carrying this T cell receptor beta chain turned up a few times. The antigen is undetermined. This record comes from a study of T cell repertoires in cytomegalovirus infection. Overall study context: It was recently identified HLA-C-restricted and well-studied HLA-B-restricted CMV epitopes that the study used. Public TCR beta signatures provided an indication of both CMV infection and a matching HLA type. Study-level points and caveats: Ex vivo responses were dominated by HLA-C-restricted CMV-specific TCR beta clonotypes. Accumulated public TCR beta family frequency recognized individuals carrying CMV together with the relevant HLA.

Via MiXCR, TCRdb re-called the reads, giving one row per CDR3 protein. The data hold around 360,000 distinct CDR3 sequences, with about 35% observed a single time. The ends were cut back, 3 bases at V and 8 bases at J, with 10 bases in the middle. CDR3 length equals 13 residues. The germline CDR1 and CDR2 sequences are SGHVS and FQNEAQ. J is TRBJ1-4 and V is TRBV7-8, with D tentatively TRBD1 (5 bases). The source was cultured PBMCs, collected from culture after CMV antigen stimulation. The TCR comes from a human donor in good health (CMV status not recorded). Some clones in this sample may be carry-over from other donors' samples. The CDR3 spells CASSFSGREKLFF. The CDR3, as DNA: TGTGCCAGCAGCTTCTCAGGGCGGGAAAAACTGTTTTTT.